This T cell receptor (beta chain) comes out of a study of T cells in Graves' hyperthyroidism and ophthalmopathy. PBMCs were obtained from under 13 ml fresh peripheral blood. In this sample, this clonotype turned up once. From RNA transcripts, TCR beta CDR3 regions were amplified. The HTBI primer set drove a first-round RT-PCR of the TCR CDR3. TCRdb re-called the multiplex PCR reads through MiXCR, storing one row per CDR3 protein. In the table there are about 350,000 distinct CDR3 sequences, 15% to 20% of which are singletons. Germline assignment: CDR1 SGHVS and CDR2 FQNEAQ. This CDR3 comprises 15 residues. Trimming shortened V by 1 base and J by 1 base, and 10 bases separated the two germline ends.

The receptor was derived from a woman between 35 and 50 years old with Graves' ophthalmopathy. Sequencing was performed on blood. The J gene is TRBJ2-5, the V gene TRBV7-8; D might be TRBD1 or TRBD2, each matching 5 bases. CDR3 sequence (DNA): TGTGCCAGCAGCTTAGACCCGGGACCCCAAGAGACCCAGTACTTC. It yields the protein CASSLDPGPQETQYF.